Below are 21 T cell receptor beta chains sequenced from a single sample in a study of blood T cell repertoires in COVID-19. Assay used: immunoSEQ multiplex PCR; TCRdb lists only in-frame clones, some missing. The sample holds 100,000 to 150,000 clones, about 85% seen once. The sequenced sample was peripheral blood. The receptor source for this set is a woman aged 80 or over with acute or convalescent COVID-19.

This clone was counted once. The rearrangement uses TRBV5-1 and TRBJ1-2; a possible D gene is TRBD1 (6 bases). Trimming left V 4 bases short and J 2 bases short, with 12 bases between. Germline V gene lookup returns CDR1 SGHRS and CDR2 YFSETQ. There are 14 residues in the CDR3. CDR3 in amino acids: CASSLDQGNYGYTF. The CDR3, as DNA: TGCGCCAGCAGCCTGGACCAGGGGAACTATGGCTACACCTTC.

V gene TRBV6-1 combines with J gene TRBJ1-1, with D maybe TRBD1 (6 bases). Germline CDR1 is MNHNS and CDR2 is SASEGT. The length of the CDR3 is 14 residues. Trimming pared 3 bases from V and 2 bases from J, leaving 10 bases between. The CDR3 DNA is TGTGCCAGCAGTGACCAGGGACAAAACACTGAAGCTTTCTTT. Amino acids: CASSDQGQNTEAFF.

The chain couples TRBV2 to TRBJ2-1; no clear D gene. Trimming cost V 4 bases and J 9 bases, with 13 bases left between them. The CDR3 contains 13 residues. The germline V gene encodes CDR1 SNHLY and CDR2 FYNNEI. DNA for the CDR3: TGTGCCAGCAGTGTTTTCGGGTTAGGTGAGCAGTTCTTC. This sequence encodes CASSVFGLGEQFF.

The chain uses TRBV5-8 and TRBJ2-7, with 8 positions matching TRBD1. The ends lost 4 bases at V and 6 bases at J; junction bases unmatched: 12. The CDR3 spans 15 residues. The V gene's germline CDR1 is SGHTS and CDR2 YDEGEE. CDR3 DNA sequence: TGTGCCAGCAGCAAGCAAAGACAGGGGTCGGTCGAGCAGTACTTC. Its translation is CASSKQRQGSVEQYF. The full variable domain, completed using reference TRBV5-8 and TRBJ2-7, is EAGVTQSPTHLIKTRGQQATLRCSPISGHTSVYWYQQALGLGLQFLLWYDEGEERNRGNFPPRFSGRQFPNYSSELNVNALELEDSALYLCASSKQRQGSVEQYFGPGTRLTVT.

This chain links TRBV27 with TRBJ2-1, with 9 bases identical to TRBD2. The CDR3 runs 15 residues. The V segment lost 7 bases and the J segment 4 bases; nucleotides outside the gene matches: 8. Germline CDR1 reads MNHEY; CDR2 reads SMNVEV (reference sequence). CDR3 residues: CASTKSSGGYNEQFF. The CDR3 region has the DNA TGTGCCAGCACGAAGAGTAGCGGGGGTTACAATGAGCAGTTCTTC.

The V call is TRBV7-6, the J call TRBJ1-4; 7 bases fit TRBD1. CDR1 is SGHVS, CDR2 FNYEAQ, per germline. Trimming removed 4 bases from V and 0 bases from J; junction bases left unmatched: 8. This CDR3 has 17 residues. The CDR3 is CASSSSTGTATNEKLFF. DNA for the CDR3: TGTGCCAGCAGCTCATCTACCGGGACAGCAACTAATGAAAAACTGTTTTTT.

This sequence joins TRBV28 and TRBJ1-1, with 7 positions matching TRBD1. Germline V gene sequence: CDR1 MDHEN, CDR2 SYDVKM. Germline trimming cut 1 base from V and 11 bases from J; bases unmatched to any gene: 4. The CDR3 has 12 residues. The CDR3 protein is CASSLLGGDAFF. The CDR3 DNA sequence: TGTGCCAGCAGTTTATTAGGGGGCGATGCTTTCTTT.

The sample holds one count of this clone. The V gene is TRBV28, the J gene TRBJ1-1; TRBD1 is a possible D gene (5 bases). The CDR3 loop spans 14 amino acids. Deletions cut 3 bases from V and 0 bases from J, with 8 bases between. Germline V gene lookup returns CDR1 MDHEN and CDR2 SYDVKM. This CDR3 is CASSLGHMNTEAFF. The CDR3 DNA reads TGTGCCAGCAGTTTGGGGCACATGAACACTGAAGCTTTCTTT.

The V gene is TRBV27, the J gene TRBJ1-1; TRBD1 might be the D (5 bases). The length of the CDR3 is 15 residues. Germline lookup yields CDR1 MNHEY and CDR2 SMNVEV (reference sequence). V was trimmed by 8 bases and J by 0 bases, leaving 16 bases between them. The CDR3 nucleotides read TGTGCCAGCCGTCCCATCGCGGGGCTGAACACTGAAGCTTTCTTT. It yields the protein CASRPIAGLNTEAFF.

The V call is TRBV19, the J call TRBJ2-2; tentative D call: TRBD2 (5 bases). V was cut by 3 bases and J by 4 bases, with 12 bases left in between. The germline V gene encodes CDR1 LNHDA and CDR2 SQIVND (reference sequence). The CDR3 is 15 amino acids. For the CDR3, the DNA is TGTGCCAGTAGTATTGAGTGGAGGAGCACCGGGGAGCTGTTTTTT. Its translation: CASSIEWRSTGELFF. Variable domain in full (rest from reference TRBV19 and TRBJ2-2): DGGITQSPKYLFRKEGQNVTLSCEQNLNHDAMYWYRQDPGQGLRLIYYSQIVNDFQKGDIAEGYSVSREKKESFPLTVTSAQKNPTAFYLCASSIEWRSTGELFFGEGSRLTVL.

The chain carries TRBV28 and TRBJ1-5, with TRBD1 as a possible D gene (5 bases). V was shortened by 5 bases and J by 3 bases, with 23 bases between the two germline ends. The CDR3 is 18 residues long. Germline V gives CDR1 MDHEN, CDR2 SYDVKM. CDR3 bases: TGTGCCAGCAGTCACCGTTACCCAGGGTTTCGGGCCAATCAGCCCCAGCATTTT. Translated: CASSHRYPGFRANQPQHF.

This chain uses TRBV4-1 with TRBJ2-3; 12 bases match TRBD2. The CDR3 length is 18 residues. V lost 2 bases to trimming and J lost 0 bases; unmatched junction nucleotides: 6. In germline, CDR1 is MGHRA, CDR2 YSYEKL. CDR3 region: CASSQRTSGVASTDTQYF. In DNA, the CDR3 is TGCGCCAGCAGCCAAAGGACTAGCGGGGTCGCTAGCACAGATACGCAGTATTTT.

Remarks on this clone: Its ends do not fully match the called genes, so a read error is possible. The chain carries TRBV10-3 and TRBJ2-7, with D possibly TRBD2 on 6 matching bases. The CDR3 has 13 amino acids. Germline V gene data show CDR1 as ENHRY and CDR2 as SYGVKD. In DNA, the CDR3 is TGTGCCATCAGTGAGTCGAAACTAGCCAGCAGTCACTTC. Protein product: CAISESKLASSHF.

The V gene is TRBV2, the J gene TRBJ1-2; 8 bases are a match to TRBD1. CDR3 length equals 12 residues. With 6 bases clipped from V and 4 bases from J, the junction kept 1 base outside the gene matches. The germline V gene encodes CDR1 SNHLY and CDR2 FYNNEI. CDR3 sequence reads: CASRDRAYGYTF. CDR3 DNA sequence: TGTGCCAGCAGGGACAGGGCCTATGGCTACACCTTC.

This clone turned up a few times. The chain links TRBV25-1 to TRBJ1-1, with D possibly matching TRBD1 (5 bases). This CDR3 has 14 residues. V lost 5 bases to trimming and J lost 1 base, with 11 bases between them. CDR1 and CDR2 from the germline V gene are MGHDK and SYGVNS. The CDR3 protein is CASSHPGGNTEAFF. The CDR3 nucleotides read TGTGCCAGCAGTCACCCGGGGGGGAACACTGAAGCTTTCTTT.

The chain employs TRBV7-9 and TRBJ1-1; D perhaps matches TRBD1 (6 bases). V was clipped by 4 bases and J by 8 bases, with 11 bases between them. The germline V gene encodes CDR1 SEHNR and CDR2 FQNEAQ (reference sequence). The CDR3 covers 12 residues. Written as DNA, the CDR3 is TGTGCCAGCAGCTCAGGACAGCGGGAAGCTTTCTTT. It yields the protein CASSSGQREAFF.

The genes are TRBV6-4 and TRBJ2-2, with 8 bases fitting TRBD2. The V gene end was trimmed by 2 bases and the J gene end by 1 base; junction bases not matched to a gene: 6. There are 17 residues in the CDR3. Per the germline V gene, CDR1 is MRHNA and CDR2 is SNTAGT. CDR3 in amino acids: CASSDGVRGGNTGELFF. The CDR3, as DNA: TGTGCCAGCAGTGACGGGGTTCGGGGGGGGAACACCGGGGAGCTGTTTTTT.

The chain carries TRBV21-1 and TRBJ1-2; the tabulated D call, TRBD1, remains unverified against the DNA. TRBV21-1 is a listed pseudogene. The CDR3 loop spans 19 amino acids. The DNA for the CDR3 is TGTGCCAGCAGCAAAATTCGTAGGGGCGCGATCCCCACTAACTATGGCTACACCTTC. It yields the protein CASSKIRRGAIPTNYGYTF.

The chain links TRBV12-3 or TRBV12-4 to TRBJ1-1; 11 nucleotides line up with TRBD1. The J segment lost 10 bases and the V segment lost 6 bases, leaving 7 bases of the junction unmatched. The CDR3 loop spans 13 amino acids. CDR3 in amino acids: CASRPGQGARAFF. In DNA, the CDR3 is TGTGCCAGCAGACCTGGACAGGGGGCTAGAGCTTTCTTT.

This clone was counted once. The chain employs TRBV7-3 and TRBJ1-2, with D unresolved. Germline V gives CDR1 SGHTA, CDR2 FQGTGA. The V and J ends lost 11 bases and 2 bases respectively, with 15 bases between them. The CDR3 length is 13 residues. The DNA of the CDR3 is TGTGCCCCCATCAAGGAGGCAAACTATGGCTACACCTTC. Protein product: CAPIKEANYGYTF.

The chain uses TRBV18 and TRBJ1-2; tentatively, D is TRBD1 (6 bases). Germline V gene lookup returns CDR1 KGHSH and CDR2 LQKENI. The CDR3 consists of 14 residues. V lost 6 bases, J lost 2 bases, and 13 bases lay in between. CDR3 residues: CASSPLQGNYGYTF. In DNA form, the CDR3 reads TGTGCCAGCTCCCCTCTTCAGGGGAACTATGGCTACACCTTC.